Listed below are T cell receptor beta chains from one sample, sequenced in a study of blood T cell repertoires in COVID-19. TCRdb's copy holds only in-frame clones and misses some; the assay was immunoSEQ multiplex PCR. The sample lists about 60,000 clones; around 82% were seen once. Material: peripheral blood. The receptors derive from a man aged 55 to 70 with acute or convalescent COVID-19. Both conserved end residues are part of each CDR3. The order of the fields is J gene, D gene, clone size, V gene, CDR3 protein, CDR3 DNA. D genes are given only for firm matches. Where a row states a size, it is once, few, many or the class of an expanded clone; other rows omit it.

TRBJ1-4 | . | . | TRBV15 | CATSPRVSNEKLFF | TGTGCCACCAGCCCCCGGGTTAGTAATGAAAAACTGTTTTTT
TRBJ1-4 | . | . | TRBV2 | CATIRGFNEKLFF | TGTGCCACTATAAGGGGATTCAATGAAAAACTGTTTTTT
TRBJ2-3 | . | once | TRBV30 | CAWSVVGALAATQYF | TGTGCCTGGAGTGTGGTGGGGGCCCTTGCGGCTACGCAGTATTTT
TRBJ1-1 | TRBD1 | . | TRBV9 | CASSPRQGALDTEAFF | TGTGCCAGCAGCCCACGACAGGGGGCGCTGGACACTGAAGCTTTCTTT
TRBJ2-2 | TRBD1 | . | TRBV5-1 | CASSLDRGRTGELFF | TGCGCCAGCAGCCTTGACAGGGGGCGGACCGGGGAGCTGTTTTTT
TRBJ1-3 | . | once | TRBV19 | CASSPRTGTGNTIYF | TGTGCCAGTAGTCCACGTACAGGGACTGGAAACACCATATATTTT
TRBJ1-6 | TRBD1 | . | TRBV7-7 | CASSLKLRDRDSPLHF | TGTGCCAGCAGCCTGAAACTCCGGGACAGGGATTCACCCCTCCACTTT
TRBJ1-2 | TRBD1 | . | TRBV7-9 | CASSASGQGAGGYTF | TGTGCCAGCAGCGCTTCGGGACAGGGGGCAGGAGGCTACACCTTC
TRBJ1-1 | TRBD1 | . | TRBV6-6 | CASSSPGGTEAFF | TGTGCCAGCAGTTCCCCAGGGGGCACTGAAGCTTTCTTT
TRBJ1-1 | TRBD1 | . | TRBV19 | CASSRGQENTEAFF | TGTGCCAGTAGTCGAGGACAGGAGAACACTGAAGCTTTCTTT
TRBJ2-7 | TRBD2 | . | TRBV7-2 | CASSLGGLAGTYEQYF | TGTGCCAGCAGCTTAGGGGGACTAGCGGGGACCTACGAGCAGTACTTC
TRBJ2-7 | TRBD1 | few | TRBV10-2 | CASIAKTGFYEQYF | TGCGCCAGCATCGCGAAGACAGGGTTTTACGAGCAGTACTTC
TRBJ1-6 | TRBD1 | . | TRBV27 | CASRGPGGAPLHF | TGTGCCAGCAGGGGGCCAGGGGGTGCACCCCTCCACTTT
TRBJ2-2 | . | . | TRBV19 | CASSPQGNTGELFF | TGTGCCAGTAGTCCTCAGGGGAACACCGGGGAGCTGTTTTTT
TRBJ2-5 | . | . | TRBV1 | CTVRGEGIAETQYF | TGCACCGTTCGGGGGGAAGGGATAGCAGAGACCCAGTACTTC
TRBJ1-4 | TRBD1 | . | TRBV19 | CASKIGGTGPNEKLFF | TGTGCCAGTAAGATAGGGGGGACAGGGCCTAATGAAAAACTGTTTTTT
TRBJ1-6 | TRBD1 | . | TRBV7-6 | CASSRVPGQNSPLHF | TGTGCCAGCAGCCGAGTCCCGGGACAGAATTCACCCCTCCACTTT
TRBJ2-2 | . | . | TRBV6-6 | CASSYSQGTGELFF | TGTGCCAGCAGTTACTCTCAGGGGACCGGGGAGCTGTTTTTT
TRBJ1-6 | . | . | TRBV6-6 | CASSLTGYNSPLHF | TGTGCCAGCAGTTTAACAGGGTATAATTCACCCCTCCACTTT
TRBJ1-1 | TRBD1 | . | TRBV6-2/TRBV6-3 | CASSYPRTGKMSADTEAFF | TGTGCCAGCAGTTATCCCCGGACAGGGAAAATGTCTGCGGACACTGAAGCTTTCTTT
TRBJ1-1 | . | few | TRBV6-2/TRBV6-3 | CASSPGEGRLNTEAFF | TGTGCCAGCAGTCCCGGGGAGGGCCGATTGAACACTGAAGCTTTCTTT
TRBJ2-1 | TRBD2 | . | TRBV7-6 | CASSLGSSGGYNEQFF | TGTGCCAGCAGCTTAGGGTCTAGCGGGGGGTACAATGAGCAGTTCTTC
TRBJ1-5 | . | . | TRBV6-5 | CASQNRNQPQHF | TGTGCCAGCCAAAATAGAAATCAGCCCCAGCATTTT
TRBJ1-6 | TRBD1 | . | TRBV4-3 | CASSQDRDRFSPLHF | TGCGCCAGCAGCCAGGACAGGGATCGGTTTTCACCCCTCCACTTT
TRBJ2-6 | . | . | TRBV14 | CASSQVSSGANVLTF | TGTGCCAGCAGCCAAGTCTCTTCTGGGGCCAACGTCCTGACTTTC
TRBJ1-2 | TRBD1 | . | TRBV5-6 | CASRKGASGGYTF | TGTGCCAGCAGGAAGGGGGCGAGTGGGGGCTACACCTTC
TRBJ1-5 | TRBD1 | . | TRBV5-1 | CASSLDGTGGNQPQHF | TGCGCCAGCAGCTTGGATGGGACAGGGGGCAACCAGCCCCAGCATTTT
TRBJ1-1 | . | . | TRBV5-8 | CASSLGDVVLYEAFF | TGTGCCAGCAGCTTAGGAGACGTGGTGCTATATGAAGCTTTCTTT
TRBJ2-1 | TRBD2 | . | TRBV7-2 | CASSLALAGVQRNEQFF | TGTGCCAGCAGCTTAGCGCTCGCGGGGGTGCAAAGGAATGAGCAGTTCTTC
TRBJ1-6 | . | . | TRBV2 | CASSLDRSSYNSPLHF | TGTGCCAGCAGCCTCGACAGGAGCTCCTATAATTCACCCCTCCACTTT
TRBJ1-4 | . | . | TRBV30 | CAWRPTGRWEKLFF | TGTGCCTGGAGGCCGACAGGTCGGTGGGAAAAACTGTTTTTT
TRBJ1-4 | . | . | TRBV25-1 | CASSDHTSTNEKLFF | TGTGCCAGCAGTGATCACACGTCAACTAATGAAAAACTGTTTTTT
TRBJ1-5 | . | . | TRBV30 | CAWSANPGQPQHF | TGTGCCTGGAGTGCGAACCCAGGTCAGCCCCAGCATTTT
TRBJ1-4 | . | few | TRBV4-1 | CASSQDTADNEKLFF | TGCGCCAGCAGCCAAGACACGGCGGATAATGAAAAACTGTTTTTT
TRBJ2-1 | . | . | TRBV19 | CASTMGGRRGSYNEQFF | TGTGCCAGTACCATGGGGGGGCGGCGGGGATCCTACAATGAGCAGTTCTTC
TRBJ1-1 | . | . | TRBV5-1 | CASSLRGADTEAFF | TGCGCCAGCAGCTTGCGGGGGGCGGACACTGAAGCTTTCTTT
TRBJ1-2 | TRBD1 | . | TRBV2 | CASSGYTGGAGGYTF | TGTGCCAGCAGTGGCTATACAGGGGGCGCGGGTGGCTACACCTTC
TRBJ1-6 | . | . | TRBV5-1 | CASSLQALIYNSPLHF | TGCGCCAGCAGCTTGCAGGCCCTGATCTATAATTCACCCCTCCACTTT
TRBJ2-5 | TRBD1 | . | TRBV19 | CASNVRGRGETQYF | TGTGCCAGTAACGTCAGGGGGCGAGGCGAGACCCAGTACTTC
TRBJ2-1 | TRBD1 | few | TRBV5-1 | CASTPDRGYEQFF | TGCGCCAGCACCCCTGACAGGGGATATGAGCAGTTCTTC
TRBJ2-3 | TRBD1 | . | TRBV11-2 | CATRGQGVRTQYF | TGTGCCACCCGGGGACAGGGGGTAAGGACGCAGTATTTT
TRBJ1-2 | . | . | TRBV7-2 | CASSKAVREAFNYGYTF | TGTGCCAGCAGCAAAGCAGTTCGCGAGGCCTTTAACTATGGCTACACCTTC